A selection of T cell receptor beta chains follows, all from one sample in a study of blood T cell repertoires in COVID-19. Data came from immunoSEQ multiplex PCR; TCRdb stores just in-frame clones and leaves some out. The table records some 300,000 clones, around 90% of them present only once. The source material was peripheral blood. Receptors were obtained from a woman between 45 and 60 years old with COVID-19, enrolled during active disease. CDR3s include the opening cysteine and the closing phenylalanine or tryptophan. A D gene is named only where the DNA matches it firmly. A clone size is listed for some rows: how often the clone was seen (once, few, many), or a class if it is expanded.

V gene: TRBV30
clone size: few
D gene: .
J gene: TRBJ1-5
CDR3 protein: CAWSRDLDQPQHF
CDR3 DNA: TGTGCCTGGTCCAGGGATCTCGATCAGCCCCAGCATTTT

V gene: TRBV18
clone size: once
D gene: TRBD1
J gene: TRBJ1-5
CDR3 protein: CASSLRDRDQPQHF
CDR3 DNA: TGTGCCAGCTCACTCCGGGACAGGGATCAGCCCCAGCATTTT

V gene: TRBV7-3
clone size: .
D gene: .
J gene: TRBJ1-1
CDR3 protein: CASRGRGRKAFF
CDR3 DNA: TGTGCCAGCAGGGGCAGGGGCAGAAAAGCTTTCTTT

V gene: TRBV12-3/TRBV12-4
clone size: .
D gene: .
J gene: TRBJ2-3
CDR3 protein: CASSSGYTDTQYF
CDR3 DNA: TGTGCCAGCAGTTCGGGGTACACAGATACGCAGTATTTT

V gene: TRBV9
clone size: .
D gene: .
J gene: TRBJ2-4
CDR3 protein: CASSVEGVGNIQYF
CDR3 DNA: TGTGCCAGCAGCGTAGAAGGGGTCGGGAACATTCAGTACTTC

V gene: TRBV11-2
clone size: .
D gene: .
J gene: TRBJ2-3
CDR3 protein: CASSLQRMGTDTQYF
CDR3 DNA: TGTGCCAGCTCACTCCAGCGGATGGGCACAGATACGCAGTATTTT

V gene: TRBV9
clone size: .
D gene: .
J gene: TRBJ1-4
CDR3 protein: CASSVAGNTGKATNEKLFF
CDR3 DNA: TGTGCCAGCAGCGTAGCCGGGAATACGGGCAAAGCAACTAATGAAAAACTGTTTTTT

V gene: TRBV9
clone size: .
D gene: .
J gene: TRBJ2-2
CDR3 protein: CASSVRGTNTGELFF
CDR3 DNA: TGTGCCAGCAGCGTAAGGGGGACGAACACCGGGGAGCTGTTTTTT

V gene: TRBV5-1
clone size: few
D gene: .
J gene: TRBJ1-2
CDR3 protein: CASSLLGLQGDGYTF
CDR3 DNA: TGCGCCAGCAGCTTATTGGGACTCCAAGGCGATGGCTACACCTTC

V gene: TRBV4-3
clone size: once
D gene: .
J gene: TRBJ2-2
CDR3 protein: CASSQDHVAGGRLKDGELFF
CDR3 DNA: TGCGCCAGCAGCCAAGATCACGTCGCCGGGGGACGTCTGAAGGACGGGGAGCTGTTTTTT

V gene: TRBV7-2
clone size: .
D gene: TRBD2
J gene: TRBJ2-7
CDR3 protein: CASSQNRLAGVEQYF
CDR3 DNA: TGTGCCAGCAGCCAAAATAGACTAGCGGGAGTCGAGCAGTACTTC

V gene: TRBV6-5
clone size: .
D gene: TRBD1
J gene: TRBJ1-1
CDR3 protein: CASSTGGSDTEAFF
CDR3 DNA: TGTGCCAGCAGTACAGGGGGCTCGGACACTGAAGCTTTCTTT

V gene: TRBV5-1
clone size: .
D gene: TRBD1
J gene: TRBJ2-5
CDR3 protein: CASSFRTGGQETQYF
CDR3 DNA: TGCGCCAGCAGCTTCAGGACAGGGGGCCAAGAGACCCAGTACTTC

V gene: TRBV5-1
clone size: .
D gene: TRBD2
J gene: TRBJ2-1
CDR3 protein: CASSRSGSLNEQFF
CDR3 DNA: TGCGCCAGCAGTAGGAGCGGGAGCTTGAATGAGCAGTTCTTC

V gene: TRBV30
clone size: .
D gene: .
J gene: TRBJ1-3
CDR3 protein: CAWARDTLSGNTIYF
CDR3 DNA: TGTGCCTGGGCACGGGACACCCTCTCTGGAAACACCATATATTTT

V gene: TRBV5-8
clone size: .
D gene: .
J gene: TRBJ2-5
CDR3 protein: CASSFRETQYF
CDR3 DNA: TGTGCCAGCAGCTTTCGAGAGACCCAGTACTTC

V gene: TRBV7-3
clone size: few
D gene: TRBD1
J gene: TRBJ1-6
CDR3 protein: CASSHGTEYSPLHF
CDR3 DNA: TGTGCCAGCAGCCACGGGACAGAATATTCACCCCTCCACTTT

V gene: TRBV5-1
clone size: .
D gene: .
J gene: TRBJ1-2
CDR3 protein: CASSLQDSNYGYTF
CDR3 DNA: TGCGCCAGCAGCTTGCAGGACTCCAACTATGGCTACACCTTC

V gene: TRBV5-6
clone size: .
D gene: .
J gene: TRBJ1-4
CDR3 protein: CASTSPGEKLFF
CDR3 DNA: TGTGCCAGCACCTCCCCAGGGGAAAAACTGTTTTTT

V gene: TRBV18
clone size: .
D gene: .
J gene: TRBJ1-1
CDR3 protein: CASSPMGDTEAFF
CDR3 DNA: TGTGCCAGCTCACCAATGGGAGACACTGAAGCTTTCTTT

V gene: TRBV2
clone size: .
D gene: TRBD2
J gene: TRBJ2-4
CDR3 protein: CASSERGLADKNIQYF
CDR3 DNA: TGTGCCAGCAGCGAACGCGGACTAGCGGACAAAAACATTCAGTACTTC

V gene: TRBV2
clone size: few
D gene: TRBD2
J gene: TRBJ2-4
CDR3 protein: CASSVSGISKNIQYF
CDR3 DNA: TGTGCCAGCAGCGTTAGCGGGATATCCAAAAACATTCAGTACTTC

V gene: TRBV5-4
clone size: .
D gene: .
J gene: TRBJ1-2
CDR3 protein: CASSLAQGVYGYTF
CDR3 DNA: TGTGCCAGCAGCTTGGCCCAGGGCGTCTATGGCTACACCTTC

V gene: TRBV5-8
clone size: once
D gene: TRBD2
J gene: TRBJ2-1
CDR3 protein: CASSYPGLAGGVNEQFF
CDR3 DNA: TGTGCCAGCAGCTATCCGGGACTAGCGGGAGGGGTTAATGAGCAGTTCTTC